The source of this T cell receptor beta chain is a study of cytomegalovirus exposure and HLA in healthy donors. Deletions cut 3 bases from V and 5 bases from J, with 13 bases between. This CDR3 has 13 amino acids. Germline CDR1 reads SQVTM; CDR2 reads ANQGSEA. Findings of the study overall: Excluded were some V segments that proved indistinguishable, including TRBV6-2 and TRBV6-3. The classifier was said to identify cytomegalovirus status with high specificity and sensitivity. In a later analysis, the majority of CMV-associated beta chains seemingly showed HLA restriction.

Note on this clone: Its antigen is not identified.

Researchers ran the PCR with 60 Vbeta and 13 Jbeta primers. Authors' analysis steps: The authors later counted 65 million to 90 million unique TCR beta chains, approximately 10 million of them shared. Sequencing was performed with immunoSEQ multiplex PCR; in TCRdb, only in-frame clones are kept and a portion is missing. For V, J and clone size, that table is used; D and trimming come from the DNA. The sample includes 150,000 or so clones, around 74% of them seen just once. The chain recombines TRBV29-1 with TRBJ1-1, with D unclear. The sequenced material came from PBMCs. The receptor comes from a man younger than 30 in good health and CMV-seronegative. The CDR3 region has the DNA TGCAGCGTTGATGGACCCCGGGAGACTGAAGCTTTCTTT. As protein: CSVDGPRETEAFF.